A single sample gave rise to the 8 T cell receptor beta chains below, sequenced in a study of beta chain features in type 1 diabetes. Of the isolated RNA, all was reverse transcribed, and so the sequenced material was expressed TCRB transcripts. Assay: immunoSEQ multiplex PCR; the TCRdb copy retains only in-frame clones and omits some. The profile shows tens of thousands of clones, over 60% of them singletons. Source material: Tregs from blood. Receptors were obtained from a woman aged 40 to 50 in good health.

The CDR3 reads CASSLTVNYGYTF. The CDR3 bases are TGTGCCAGCAGTTTAACGGTTAACTATGGCTACACCTTC. V and J are TRBV27 and TRBJ1-2; D is undetermined. Germline CDR1 reads MNHEY; CDR2 reads SMNVEV (reference sequence). Between the trimmed V and J ends, which lost 2 bases and 1 base, there was a span of 5 bases. The CDR3 has 13 residues.

The chain recombines TRBV5-1 with TRBJ2-7, with 9 bases that match TRBD2. Trimming cost V 7 bases and J 0 bases; bases outside gene matches: 14. Germline V gene data show CDR1 as SGHRS and CDR2 as YFSETQ. The CDR3 has 17 residues. The CDR3 spells CASCPGLLAGSSYEQYF. In nucleotides, the CDR3 is TGCGCCAGCTGCCCGGGTCTGCTAGCGGGGTCCTCCTACGAGCAGTACTTC.

The chain uses TRBV19 and TRBJ1-5; 8 bases line up with TRBD1. Trimming took 7 bases from V and 5 from J; bases not matched to a gene: 4. Germline loops: CDR1 LNHDA, CDR2 SQIVND (reference sequence). The CDR3 is 13 residues long. In nucleotides, the CDR3 is TGTGCCAGTACCCCGGACAGGGATCAGCCCCAGCATTTT. Translation: CASTPDRDQPQHF.

V is TRBV27 and J is TRBJ1-2; possibly TRBD1 for D (5 bases). The ends were cut back, 3 bases at V and 0 bases at J, with 8 bases in the middle. The germline V gene encodes CDR1 MNHEY and CDR2 SMNVEV (reference sequence). The CDR3 loop spans 14 amino acids. CDR3 sequence reads: CASSFGQANYGYTF. The CDR3 nucleotides are TGTGCCAGCAGTTTCGGACAAGCTAACTATGGCTACACCTTC.

Only a few counts were recorded for this clone. This sequence joins TRBV10-3 and TRBJ1-1; 7 bases map to TRBD1. With V trimmed by 7 bases and J by 3 bases, 8 bases remained unmatched. This CDR3 is built from 14 residues. In germline, CDR1 is ENHRY, CDR2 SYGVKD. In DNA form, the CDR3 reads TGTGCCATCACCGGTCGACAGGGAGACACTGAAGCTTTCTTT. Encoded protein: CAITGRQGDTEAFF.

J is TRBJ1-5 and V is TRBV2; 12 nucleotides agree with TRBD1. CDR1 SNHLY and CDR2 FYNNEI come from the germline V gene. This CDR3 region has 14 residues. V shed 3 bases, J shed 7 bases, and the junction held 1 base outside the gene matches. The CDR3 sequence is CASSEGTGGQPQHF. CDR3 DNA: TGTGCCAGCAGTGAGGGGACAGGGGGCCAGCCCCAGCATTTT. The full variable domain, its missing parts supplied by reference TRBV2 and TRBJ1-5, is EPEVTQTPSHQVTQMGQEVILRCVPISNHLYFYWYRQILGQKVEFLVSFYNNEISEKSEIFDDQFSVERPDGSNFTLKIRSTKLEDSAMYFCASSEGTGGQPQHFGDGTRLSIL.

The genes are TRBV10-3 and TRBJ2-1; 7 bases map to TRBD2. CDR1 and CDR2 from the germline V gene are ENHRY and SYGVKD. With 4 bases clipped from V and 0 bases from J, the junction kept 0 bases outside the gene matches. This CDR3 has 14 residues. The CDR3 DNA reads as TGTGCCATCAGTGGGGGGGGCTCCTACAATGAGCAGTTCTTC. Its protein product is CAISGGGSYNEQFF.

The rearrangement joins TRBV2 to TRBJ2-2; 9 positions match TRBD2. V shed 7 bases, J shed 7 bases, and the junction held 7 bases outside the gene matches. Germline V CDR1 and CDR2: SNHLY, FYNNEI. The CDR3 covers 14 residues. CDR3 amino acids: CASTWTSVNGELFF. The CDR3 coding sequence is TGTGCCAGCACTTGGACTAGCGTAAACGGGGAGCTGTTTTTT.